Each of the 10 T cell receptor beta chains below was sequenced from the same sample in a study of radiotherapy plus CTLA-4 blockade in lung cancer. The assay was immunoSEQ multiplex PCR, and TCRdb's table has in-frame clones only and misses some. The data contain roughly 44,000 clones, roughly 76% of them singletons. The input for sequencing was peripheral blood, taken from a patient treated with radiotherapy plus ipilimumab. The source is a human donor with non-small cell lung cancer who had stable disease on radiotherapy plus ipilimumab.

The chain employs TRBV7-8 and TRBJ2-7; 9 nucleotides align to TRBD1. Germline V gene sequence: CDR1 SGHVS, CDR2 FQNEAQ. The CDR3 runs 15 residues. V trimming: 5 bases; J trimming: 5 bases; junction bases outside the gene matches: 10. This CDR3 reads CASSTPGQGIHEQYV. DNA for the CDR3: TGTGCCAGCAGCACCCCGGGACAGGGAATTCACGAGCAGTACGTC.

The V gene is TRBV6-5, the J gene TRBJ1-2; a possible D gene is TRBD1 (6 bases). Trimming removed 4 bases at V and 1 base at J, with 13 bases between. Germline V gene data show CDR1 as MNHEY and CDR2 as SVGAGI. The CDR3 has 15 residues. CDR3 amino acids: CASSLDRTDNYGYTF. The CDR3 nucleotides are TGTGCCAGCAGTTTAGACAGGACCGATAACTATGGCTACACCTTC.

This clone was counted once. The chain has TRBV29-1 and TRBJ2-3, with unresolved D. Germline lookup yields CDR1 SQVTM and CDR2 ANQGSEA. Trimming cost V 3 bases and J 6 bases, with 16 bases left between them. This CDR3 is 14 amino acids long. This CDR3 reads CSVEKWAASDTQYF. The CDR3 DNA reads TGCAGCGTTGAGAAGTGGGCCGCCTCGGATACGCAGTATTTT.

The CDR3 DNA sequence: TGTGCCAGTAGTCAGGGGCTCAGGGTCCTCATCAGCACAGATACGCAGTATTTT. Its protein is CASSQGLRVLISTDTQYF. The chain couples TRBV19 to TRBJ2-3, with D perhaps matching TRBD1 (6 bases). The CDR3 is 18 amino acids. Germline V lookup: CDR1 LNHDA, CDR2 SQIVND (reference sequence). V was trimmed by 5 bases and J by 0 bases, leaving 21 bases between them.

The chain is built from TRBV28 and TRBJ2-7, with D possibly matching TRBD1 (6 bases). CDR3 length: 14 residues. Germline CDR1 is MDHEN and CDR2 is SYDVKM. Trimming stripped 3 bases from V and 2 bases from J, with 11 bases between. CDR3 protein: CASSLGAGPYEQYV. The DNA of the CDR3 is TGTGCCAGCAGTTTGGGGGCAGGGCCCTACGAGCAGTACGTC.

V usage is TRBV10-3 and J usage is TRBJ1-1; tentatively, D is TRBD1 (6 bases). CDR1 and CDR2 (germline): ENHRY, SYGVKD. With 0 bases removed from V and 6 bases from J, the gap between germline ends came to 11 bases. This CDR3 region has 14 residues. This CDR3 reads CAISESVGGSEAFF. CDR3 in DNA: TGTGCCATCAGTGAGTCGGTCGGGGGCTCTGAAGCTTTCTTT.

The chain couples TRBV19 to TRBJ1-3; D remains unclear. Germline V lookup: CDR1 LNHDA, CDR2 SQIVND (reference sequence). The germline V and J ends were trimmed by 4 bases and 2 bases, with 12 bases remaining between them. This CDR3 has 15 residues. In nucleotides, the CDR3 is TGTGCCAGTAGTAGCCCGATAGGGACTGGAAACACCATATATTTT. This codes for CASSSPIGTGNTIYF.

The chain uses TRBV30 and TRBJ2-7, with TRBD1 identical over 8 bases. The germline V gene encodes CDR1 GTSNPN and CDR2 SVGIG (reference sequence). CDR3 length equals 16 residues. The V gene end was trimmed by 5 bases and the J gene end by 0 bases; junction bases not matched to a gene: 12. Written as DNA, the CDR3 is TGTGCCTGGGTTCCGGGACAGGTCGCAAGCTCCTACGAGCAGTACTTC. Amino acids: CAWVPGQVASSYEQYF.

The J gene is TRBJ1-4, the V gene TRBV19; TRBD1 matches at 8 bases. CDR1 and CDR2 (germline): LNHDA, SQIVND (reference sequence). V lost 5 bases, J lost 6 bases, and 8 bases stayed unmatched. The CDR3 is 15 residues long. The CDR3: CASSPRTGKDEKLFF. In nucleotides, the CDR3 is TGTGCCAGTAGTCCACGGACAGGGAAGGATGAAAAACTGTTTTTT.

The chain recombines TRBV28 with TRBJ1-2; TRBD1 matches 8 bases. The ends lost 5 bases at V and 3 bases at J; junction bases unmatched: 5. Germline V CDR1 and CDR2: MDHEN, SYDVKM. The CDR3 contains 14 residues. CDR3 coding DNA: TGTGCCAGCAGTCTCCCGGGACAGGACTATGGCTACACCTTC. Its translation: CASSLPGQDYGYTF.